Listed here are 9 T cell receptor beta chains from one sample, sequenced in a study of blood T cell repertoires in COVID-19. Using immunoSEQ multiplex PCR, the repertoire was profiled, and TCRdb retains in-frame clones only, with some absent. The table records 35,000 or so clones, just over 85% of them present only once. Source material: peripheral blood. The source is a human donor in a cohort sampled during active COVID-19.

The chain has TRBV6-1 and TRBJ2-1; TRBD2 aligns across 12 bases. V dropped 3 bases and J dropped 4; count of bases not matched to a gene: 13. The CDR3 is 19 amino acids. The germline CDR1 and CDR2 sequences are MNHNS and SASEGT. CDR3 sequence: CASSERASGGALNYNEQFF. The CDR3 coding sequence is TGTGCCAGCAGTGAGCGGGCTAGCGGGGGGGCCCTAAATTACAATGAGCAGTTCTTC.

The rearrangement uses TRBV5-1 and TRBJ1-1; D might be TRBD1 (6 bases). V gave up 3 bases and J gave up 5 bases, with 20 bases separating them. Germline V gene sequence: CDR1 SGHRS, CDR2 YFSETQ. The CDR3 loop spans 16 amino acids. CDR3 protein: CASSSSSGGAYTEAFF. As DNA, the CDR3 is TGCGCCAGCAGCTCCTCAAGCGGGGGCGCGTATACTGAAGCTTTCTTT.

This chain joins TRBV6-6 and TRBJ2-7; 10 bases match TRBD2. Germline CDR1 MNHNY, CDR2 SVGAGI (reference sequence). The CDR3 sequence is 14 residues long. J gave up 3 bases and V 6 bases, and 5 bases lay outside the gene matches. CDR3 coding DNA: TGTGCCAGCAGCCGGACTAGCGGTCTCTACGAGCAGTACTTC. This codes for CASSRTSGLYEQYF.

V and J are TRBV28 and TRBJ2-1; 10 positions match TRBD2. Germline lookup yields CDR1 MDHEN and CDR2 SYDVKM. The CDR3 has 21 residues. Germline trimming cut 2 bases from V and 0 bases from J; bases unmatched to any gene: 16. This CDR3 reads CASSLGYSGSGRISSYNEQFF. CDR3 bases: TGTGCCAGCAGTTTAGGGTATAGCGGTAGCGGGAGGATAAGCTCCTACAATGAGCAGTTCTTC. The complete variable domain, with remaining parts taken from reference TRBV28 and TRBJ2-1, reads DVKVTQSSRYLVKRTGEKVFLECVQDMDHENMFWYRQDPGLGLRLIYFSYDVKMKEKGDIPEGYSVSREKKERFSLILESASTNQTSMYLCASSLGYSGSGRISSYNEQFFGPGTRLTVL.

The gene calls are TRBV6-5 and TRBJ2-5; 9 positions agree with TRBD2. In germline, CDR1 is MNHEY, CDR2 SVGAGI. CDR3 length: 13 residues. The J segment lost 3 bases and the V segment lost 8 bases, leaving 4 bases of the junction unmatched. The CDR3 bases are TGTGCCAGCTCTAGCGGGGCTGAAGAGACCCAGTACTTC. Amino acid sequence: CASSSGAEETQYF.

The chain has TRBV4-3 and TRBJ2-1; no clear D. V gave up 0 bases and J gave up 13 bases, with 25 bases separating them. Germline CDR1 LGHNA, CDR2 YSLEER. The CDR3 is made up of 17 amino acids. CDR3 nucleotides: TGCGCCAGCAGCCAAGATGTAACTACGCGGCTCCGCGCCGGACAGTTCTTC. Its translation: CASSQDVTTRLRAGQFF.

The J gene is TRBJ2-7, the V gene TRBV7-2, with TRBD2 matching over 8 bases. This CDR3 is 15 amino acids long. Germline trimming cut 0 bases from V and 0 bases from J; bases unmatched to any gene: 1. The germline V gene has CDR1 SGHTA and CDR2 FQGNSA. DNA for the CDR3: TGTGCCAGCAGCTTAGCGCTAGCGGGCTCCTACGAGCAGTACTTC. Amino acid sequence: CASSLALAGSYEQYF.

The DNA for the CDR3 is TGTGCCAGTAGTATTCAGACTAGCGCGACCTACGAGCAGTACTTC. This codes for CASSIQTSATYEQYF. The V call is TRBV19, the J call TRBJ2-7, with TRBD2 identical over 8 bases. The CDR3 has 15 amino acids. Trimming at V came to 3 bases and at J to 2 bases, leaving 6 bases not matched to a gene. Germline V gives CDR1 LNHDA, CDR2 SQIVND (reference sequence).

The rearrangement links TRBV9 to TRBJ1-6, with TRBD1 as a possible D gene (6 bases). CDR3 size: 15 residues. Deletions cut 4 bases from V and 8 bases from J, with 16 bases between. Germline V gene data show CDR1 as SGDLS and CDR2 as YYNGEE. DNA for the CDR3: TGTGCCAGCAGCACCGGTTGGGGGCCGGATTCACCCCTCCACTTT. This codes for CASSTGWGPDSPLHF.